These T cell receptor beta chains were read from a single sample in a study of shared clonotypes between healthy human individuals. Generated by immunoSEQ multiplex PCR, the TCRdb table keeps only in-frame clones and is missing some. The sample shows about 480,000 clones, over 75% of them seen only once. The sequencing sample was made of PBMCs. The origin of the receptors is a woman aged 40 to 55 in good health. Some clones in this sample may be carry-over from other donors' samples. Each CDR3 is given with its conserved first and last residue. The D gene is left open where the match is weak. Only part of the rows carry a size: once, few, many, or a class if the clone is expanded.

CASSTDRGTEAFF TGCGCCAGCAGCACGGACCGTGGGACTGAAGCTTTCTTT TRBV5-1 NA NA TRBJ1-1
CASECFRQGHSNQPQHF TGTGCCAGCGAGTGTTTCAGGCAGGGACATAGCAATCAGCCCCAGCATTTT TRBV6-4 NA NA TRBJ1-5
CASSAGLAGYNEQFF TGCGCCAGCAGCGCCGGGCTAGCGGGATACAATGAGCAGTTCTTC TRBV5-1 TRBD2 NA TRBJ2-1
CASSEAVIVAGEKLFF TGTGCCAGCAGTGAAGCGGTAATTGTGGCAGGTGAAAAACTGTTTTTT TRBV6-4 NA NA TRBJ1-4
CSVVAGASSYNEQFF TGCAGCGTGGTTGCGGGCGCGAGCTCCTACAATGAGCAGTTCTTC TRBV29-1 NA once TRBJ2-1
CASNKGSYNSPLHF TGTGCCAGCAACAAAGGCTCCTATAATTCACCCCTCCACTTT TRBV28 NA NA TRBJ1-6
CASSQESGGITDTQYF TGCGCCAGCAGCCAAGAATCGGGAGGGATCACAGATACGCAGTATTTT TRBV4-3 TRBD2 NA TRBJ2-3
CASSFTPTGSAGELFF TGTGCCAGCAGCTTCACACCAACAGGGTCGGCCGGGGAGCTGTTTTTT TRBV7-2 NA many TRBJ2-2
CASSHRLLGGSYNEQFF TGCGCCAGCAGCCACCGCCTATTGGGAGGATCCTACAATGAGCAGTTCTTC TRBV4-1 NA NA TRBJ2-1
CAISWTGRETQYF TGTGCCATCAGTTGGACAGGGAGAGAGACCCAGTACTTC TRBV10-3 TRBD1 NA TRBJ2-5
CASSLYTSGSANEQFF TGTGCCAGCAGCCTTTACACTAGCGGGAGTGCCAATGAGCAGTTCTTC TRBV4-2 TRBD2 NA TRBJ2-1
CASSPRIGGELFF TGTGCCAGCAGCCCGCGGATTGGAGGGGAGCTGTTTTTT TRBV9 NA NA TRBJ2-2
CASSQSLRAYGYTF TGTGCCAGCAGCCAATCTTTACGGGCCTATGGCTACACCTTC TRBV14 NA NA TRBJ1-2
CATRREGSYNEQFF TGCGCCACCAGGCGGGAGGGGTCCTACAATGAGCAGTTCTTC TRBV10-2 TRBD2 NA TRBJ2-1
CASTRGVGTNYGYTF TGTGCCAGTACAAGGGGTGTGGGGACCAACTATGGCTACACCTTC TRBV19 NA NA TRBJ1-2
CASSLVEVGNQPQHF TGTGCCAGCAGTTTAGTGGAGGTGGGCAATCAGCCCCAGCATTTT TRBV28 NA NA TRBJ1-5
CASSFKVGRVDTDTQYF TGTGCCAGCAGCTTCAAGGTTGGGAGGGTGGACACAGATACGCAGTATTTT TRBV7-2 TRBD2 NA TRBJ2-3
CASSAGQGALYEQYF TGTGCCAGCAGCGCCGGACAGGGGGCCTTGTACGAGCAGTACTTC TRBV5-4 TRBD1 NA TRBJ2-7